Here is one T cell receptor beta chain with its context. Its antigen is unidentified. None of the patients had undergone any treatment ahead of thyroid surgery. This sample was included in a study of metastatic and nonmetastatic thyroid tumors. As for the study in general: A comparison of repertoires was made across blood and tumor or nodule tissue from malignant and benign thyroid patients. Regarding the study as a whole: Reports indicated that malignant thyroid tumors showed significantly higher TCR beta diversity than benign nodules did, in blood and tumor.

V lost 1 base, J lost 0 bases, and 0 bases stayed unmatched. Germline CDR1 SGHTA, CDR2 FQGNSA. The CDR3 contains 15 residues. Under the authors' procedure: CDR3 differences across clinicopathological groups were used to build a distant-metastasis classifier for papillary thyroid cancer. Via MiXCR, TCRdb re-called the PCR reads. The V and J calls, along with clone size, are taken from TCRdb and not from the paper's own processing. The sample includes roughly 4,500 clones, around a sixth of them seen just once. The receptor was derived from a female donor with papillary thyroid cancer or a benign thyroid nodule (not recorded which). Some clones in this sample may be carry-over from other donors' samples. The chain uses TRBV7-2 and TRBJ1-5; 7 nucleotides line up with TRBD1. Sequences were obtained from adjacent normal tissue. CDR3 loop: CASSLGDSSNQPQHF. In nucleotides, the CDR3 is TGTGCCAGCAGCTTAGGGGACAGTAGCAATCAGCCCCAGCATTTT. The whole variable domain, remainder taken from reference TRBV7-2 and TRBJ1-5, is GAGVSQSPSNKVTEKGKDVELRCDPISGHTALYWYRQSLGQGLEFLIYFQGNSAPDKSGLPSDRFSAERTGGSVSTLTIQRTQQEDSAVYLCASSLGDSSNQPQHFGDGTRLSIL.